Detailed here is one TCR beta chain. Its antigen is unknown. These data originate in a study of cytomegalovirus exposure and HLA in healthy donors. Researchers ran the PCR with 60 Vbeta and 13 Jbeta primers. TCRdb keeps only in-frame clones here, not all; method: immunoSEQ multiplex PCR. The sample includes about 210,000 clones, roughly four fifths seen only once; the top ten take about 3.4%. Study-wide results and caveats: Further analysis was carried out later, and it showed several of the most significant clusters appearing linked to common viral pathogens. Analysis was carried out at a later point, and it linked a missense DCLRE1C variant to TCR beta V- and J-gene trimming.

What was sequenced was PBMCs. The sequence came from a man aged 35-49 years in good health and CMV-seropositive.

CDR3 region: CASKAGGSTDTQYF. Written as DNA, the CDR3 is TGTGCCAGCAAGGCGGGAGGGAGCACAGATACGCAGTATTTT. The V call is TRBV7-2, the J call TRBJ2-3; 9 bases align to TRBD2. CDR1 and CDR2 from the germline V gene are SGHTA and FQGNSA. The CDR3 runs to 14 residues. The ends lost 7 bases at V and 0 bases at J; junction bases unmatched: 2.